This T cell receptor (beta chain) was identified in a study of brain metastases from non-small cell lung cancer. The method was immunoSEQ multiplex PCR; TCRdb's version includes in-frame clones alone and lacks a portion of them. The table shows 1,100 to 1,500 clones, with around 85% occurring only once. J was trimmed by 4 bases and V by 5 bases; bases with no gene match: 10. Germline V gene sequence: CDR1 SGHVS, CDR2 FQNEAQ. The CDR3 spans 16 residues. The TCR was taken from a donor at least 40 years old with non-small cell lung cancer. The material sequenced was tumor-adjacent normal tissue. This chain connects TRBV7-8 to TRBJ2-3, with 9 bases that match TRBD2. CDR3 coding DNA: TGTGCCAGCAGCCTGTTAGGGGCGGGAGGGCCAGATACGCAGTATTTT. It is translated as CASSLLGAGGPDTQYF.